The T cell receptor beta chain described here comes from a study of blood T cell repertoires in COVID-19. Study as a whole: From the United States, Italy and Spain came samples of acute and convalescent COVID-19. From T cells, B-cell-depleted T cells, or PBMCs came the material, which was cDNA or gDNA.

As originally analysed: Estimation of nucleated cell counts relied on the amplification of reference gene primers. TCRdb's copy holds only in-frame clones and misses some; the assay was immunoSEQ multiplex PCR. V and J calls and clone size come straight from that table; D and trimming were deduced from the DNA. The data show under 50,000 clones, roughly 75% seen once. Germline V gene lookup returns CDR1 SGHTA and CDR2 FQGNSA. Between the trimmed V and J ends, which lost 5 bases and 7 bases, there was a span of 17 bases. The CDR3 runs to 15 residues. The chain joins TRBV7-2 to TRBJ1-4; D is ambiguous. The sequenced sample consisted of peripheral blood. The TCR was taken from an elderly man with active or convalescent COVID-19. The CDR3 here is CASSRRGGSGEKLFF. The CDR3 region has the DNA TGTGCCAGCAGCCGCCGGGGAGGGAGTGGTGAAAAACTGTTTTTT.